This TCR beta chain was sequenced in a study of CD8 T cells in ankylosing spondylitis. Study observations and caveats: In peripheral blood, disease-linked CD8+ clones occurred at relatively low frequencies.

This clonotype showed up just a few times. Its target is unknown. One entry per CDR3 protein results from TCRdb running MiXCR on the 5' RACE reads. The data hold hundreds of thousands of distinct CDR3 sequences, with roughly 10% observed a single time. Sequencing was performed on blood, either unsorted or a sorted T cell fraction (not recorded which). The sequence derives from a male donor with ankylosing spondylitis or in good health (not recorded which).

CDR3 sequence (DNA): TGTGCCAGCAGCTCCCCTGTCCTTAACACCATATATTTT. Protein product: CASSSPVLNTIYF. The J gene is TRBJ1-3, the V gene TRBV7-2; D uncertain. The V gene lost 4 bases and the J gene lost 7 bases, with 11 bases spanning the gap. Germline V gene lookup returns CDR1 SGHTA and CDR2 FQGNSA. CDR3 length equals 13 residues.